The next 8 T cell receptor beta chains were all read from a single sample in a study of blood T cell repertoires in COVID-19. Profiled with immunoSEQ multiplex PCR; TCRdb holds only in-frame clones, not every one. The repertoire holds about 400,000 clones, more than 85% seen once, with around 4.5% in the top ten. The sample comprised peripheral blood. The receptors here all came from a woman aged 25 to 39 with acute or convalescent COVID-19.

This clone has a handful of counts. The V and J genes are TRBV9 and TRBJ1-6; 10 bases agree with TRBD1. CDR1 is SGDLS, CDR2 YYNGEE, per germline. The V segment lost 0 bases and the J segment 13 bases; nucleotides outside the gene matches: 4. CDR3 size: 14 residues. As DNA, the CDR3 is TGTGCCAGCAGCGTAGGGACAGGGGGAGTTCCCCTCCACTTT. Protein: CASSVGTGGVPLHF.

The chain recombines TRBV15 with TRBJ2-3; perhaps TRBD2 as D (5 bases). Germline V CDR1 and CDR2: LNHNV, YYDKDF (reference sequence). The length of the CDR3 is 14 residues. V was clipped by 0 bases and J by 6 bases, with 10 bases between them. This CDR3 reads CATSRELGSDTQYF. The DNA for the CDR3 is TGTGCCACCAGCAGAGAACTAGGGAGTGATACGCAGTATTTT. Full variable domain (missing parts from reference TRBV15 and TRBJ2-3): DAMVIQNPRYQVTQFGKPVTLSCSQTLNHNVMYWYQQKSSQAPKLLFHYYDKDFNNEADTPDNFQSRRPNTSFCFLDIRSPGLGDTAMYLCATSRELGSDTQYFGPGTRLTVL.

As for this clone: Other nucleotide sequences from this sample produce the same CDR3. V gene TRBV12-3 or TRBV12-4 combines with J gene TRBJ2-5; D ambiguous. The CDR3 length is 12 residues. Deletions cut 8 bases from V and 5 bases from J, with 12 bases between. As DNA, the CDR3 is TGTGCCAGCTCGCCCCCCGGGGAGACCCAGTACTTC. Residues: CASSPPGETQYF.

CDR3 nucleotide sequence: TGTGCCAGCAGCTTAGGGTGGACAGCCAACGAGCAGTACTTC. Its translation is CASSLGWTANEQYF. The J gene is TRBJ2-7, the V gene TRBV7-9; D is possibly TRBD1 (6 bases). Germline V gene data show CDR1 as SEHNR and CDR2 as FQNEAQ (reference sequence). V lost 1 base and J lost 5, with 12 bases in between. The CDR3 is 14 amino acids.

The rearrangement uses TRBV2 and TRBJ1-6; unclear D gene. Germline CDR1 and CDR2: SNHLY and FYNNEI. This CDR3 comprises 13 residues. V was shortened by 3 bases and J by 10 bases, with 10 bases between the two germline ends. This CDR3 is CASSDQGESPLHF. CDR3 nucleotides: TGTGCCAGCAGTGATCAAGGAGAGTCACCCCTCCACTTT.

CDR3 amino acids: CASSPRAGYEQYF. CDR3 coding DNA: TGTGCCAGCAGTCCCAGGGCCGGCTACGAGCAGTACTTC. V and J are TRBV6-5 and TRBJ2-7; weak D call: TRBD1 (5 bases). There are 13 residues in the CDR3. V was shortened by 5 bases and J by 3 bases, with 11 bases between the two germline ends. CDR1 and CDR2 from the germline V gene are MNHEY and SVGAGI.

The rearrangement uses TRBV7-3 and TRBJ2-7, with D possibly TRBD2 on 6 matching bases. Between the trimmed V and J ends, which lost 5 bases and 0 bases, there was a span of 14 bases. The CDR3 runs 15 residues. Germline V CDR1 and CDR2: SGHTA, FQGTGA. For the CDR3, the DNA is TGTGCCAGCAGCCTGGGGACTGGTAGCTCCTACGAGCAGTACTTC. Protein product: CASSLGTGSSYEQYF. The variable domain in full, with the rest retrieved from reference TRBV7-3 and TRBJ2-7, is GAGVSQTPSNKVTEKGKYVELRCDPISGHTALYWYRQSLGQGPEFLIYFQGTGAADDSGLPNDRFFAVRPEGSVSTLKIQRTERGDSAVYLCASSLGTGSSYEQYFGPGTRLTVT.

The sample holds one count of this clone. The rearrangement links TRBV20-1 to TRBJ2-7; no reliable D call. This CDR3 contains 11 residues. Trimming cost V 3 bases and J 4 bases, with 7 bases left between them. The germline gives CDR1 DFQATT, CDR2 SNEGSKA (reference sequence). CDR3 sequence: CSARGPYEQYF. The CDR3 DNA follows: TGCAGTGCTAGGGGCCCTTACGAGCAGTACTTC.